One sample yielded the 11 T cell receptor beta chains listed below, sequenced in a study of beta chain features in type 1 diabetes. The entirety of the isolated RNA underwent reverse transcription, so expressed TCRB transcripts were sequenced. Here immunoSEQ multiplex PCR was the method, and the copy in TCRdb shows in-frame clones only, minus some. The table records under 400,000 clones, roughly 15% of them present only once. What was sequenced was central memory CD4+ T cells from blood. These receptor sequences come from a man aged 25 to 40 in good health.

In this sample, this clone turned up a few times. The DNA for the CDR3 is TGTGCCAGCTCATCAAAGATCGGGAGGGAGACCCAGTACTTC. This sequence encodes CASSSKIGRETQYF. The rearrangement links TRBV18 to TRBJ2-5; 7 bases line up with TRBD2. Germline CDR1 is KGHSH and CDR2 is LQKENI. CDR3 length equals 14 residues. J was trimmed by 5 bases and V by 5 bases; bases with no gene match: 8. Using reference TRBV18 and TRBJ2-5 for the parts outside the CDR3, the full variable domain is NAGVMQNPRHLVRRRGQEARLRCSPMKGHSHVYWYRQLPEEGLKFMVYLQKENIIDESGMPKERFSAEFPKEGPSILRIQQVVRGDSAAYFCASSSKIGRETQYFGPGTRLLVL.

This clone was recorded a few times. The sample has other DNA sequences that encode this CDR3 too. This chain joins TRBV6-1 and TRBJ1-1; D unresolved. The CDR3 contains 15 residues. Germline CDR1 is MNHNS and CDR2 is SASEGT. The germline V and J ends were trimmed by 2 bases and 0 bases, with 10 bases remaining between them. In DNA form, the CDR3 reads TGTGCCAGCAGTGAATCTGTGGTGCTGAACACTGAAGCTTTCTTT. Protein product: CASSESVVLNTEAFF.

CDR3 coding DNA: TGCAGCGTTGGGGCAGGGATGAATGACTACACCTTC. This sequence encodes CSVGAGMNDYTF. The chain couples TRBV29-1 to TRBJ1-2; D possibly corresponds to TRBD1 (5 bases). The CDR3 loop spans 12 amino acids. The germline CDR1 and CDR2 sequences are SQVTM and ANQGSEA. The V gene lost 4 bases and the J gene lost 10 bases, with 16 bases spanning the gap. The complete variable domain, with remaining parts taken from reference TRBV29-1 and TRBJ1-2, reads SAVISQKPSRDICQRGTSLTIQCQVDSQVTMMFWYRQQPGQSLTLIATANQGSEATYESGFVIDKFPISRPNLTFSTLTVSNMSPEDSSIYLCSVGAGMNDYTFGSGTRLTVV.

This clone was seen only a few times. The V gene is TRBV19, the J gene TRBJ1-1, with D maybe TRBD1 (5 bases). Germline CDR1 and CDR2: LNHDA and SQIVND (reference sequence). V dropped 6 bases and J dropped 11 bases, with 16 bases sitting between them. The CDR3 covers 12 residues. The DNA for the CDR3 is TGTGCCAGTAGAGGGGCGTTGGGTTTGGCTTTCTTT. Encoded protein: CASRGALGLAFF. Full variable domain (rest looked up from reference TRBV19 and TRBJ1-1): DGGITQSPKYLFRKEGQNVTLSCEQNLNHDAMYWYRQDPGQGLRLIYYSQIVNDFQKGDIAEGYSVSREKKESFPLTVTSAQKNPTAFYLCASRGALGLAFFGQGTRLTVV.

This clone was observed a handful of times. The chain employs TRBV6-6 and TRBJ2-7; possibly TRBD1 for D (6 bases). V lost 5 bases to trimming and J lost 4 bases, with 15 bases between them. The CDR3 is 14 residues long. CDR1 is MNHNY, CDR2 SVGAGI, per germline (reference sequence). In DNA, the CDR3 is TGTGCCAGCAGTCGTGGGACACTGGGGTACGAGCAGTACTTC. Translation gives CASSRGTLGYEQYF.

V and J are TRBV6-5 and TRBJ1-2; D is ambiguous. Looked up from germline, CDR1 is MNHEY and CDR2 is SVGAGI. With 2 bases removed from V and 3 bases from J, the gap between germline ends came to 7 bases. The CDR3 has 13 residues. CDR3 sequence: CASSYEAYYGYTF. In DNA form, the CDR3 reads TGTGCCAGCAGTTACGAAGCGTACTATGGCTACACCTTC.

The sample holds a few counts of this clone. At the DNA level, this CDR3 is encoded by other sequences in the same sample as well. The chain carries TRBV25-1 and TRBJ1-2; D may be TRBD1 (5 bases). From germline, CDR1 is MGHDK and CDR2 SYGVNS. The CDR3 has 13 amino acids. V lost 3 bases and J 4 bases, leaving 9 bases between the germline ends. The CDR3 protein is CASSDQGAYGYTF. The CDR3 coding sequence is TGTGCCAGCAGTGACCAGGGAGCCTATGGCTACACCTTC.

This clone was seen a few times. The chain has TRBV5-1 and TRBJ2-5; no definite D call. The V gene lost 4 bases and the J gene lost 0 bases, with 10 bases spanning the gap. The CDR3 length is 14 residues. Looked up from germline, CDR1 is SGHRS and CDR2 is YFSETQ. DNA for the CDR3: TGCGCCAGCAGCCCGACCGCGTACCAAGAGACCCAGTACTTC. Translated: CASSPTAYQETQYF.

This clone was recorded at least ten times. The chain carries TRBV5-1 and TRBJ2-3; TRBD2 might be the D (5 bases). CDR1 SGHRS and CDR2 YFSETQ come from the germline V gene. CDR3 length: 15 amino acids. V was pared by 0 bases and J by 7 bases, with 15 bases between. CDR3 coding DNA: TGCGCCAGCAGCTTGGAGGCTAGCCGGCCCAATACGCAGTATTTT. Translating it yields CASSLEASRPNTQYF. Full variable domain (outside the CDR3, taken from reference TRBV5-1 and TRBJ2-3): KAGVTQTPRYLIKTRGQQVTLSCSPISGHRSVSWYQQTPGQGLQFLFEYFSETQRNKGNFPGRFSGRQFSNSRSEMNVSTLELGDSALYLCASSLEASRPNTQYFGPGTRLTVL.

The chain recombines TRBV7-2 with TRBJ1-2; D is unclear. This CDR3 region has 13 residues. Germline V gene lookup returns CDR1 SGHTA and CDR2 FQGNSA. The ends were cut back, 1 base at V and 8 bases at J, with 11 bases in the middle. The CDR3 DNA is TGTGCCAGCAGCTTAGAGGGTGGGATCGGCTACACCTTC. Its translation is CASSLEGGIGYTF.

This clone was observed a handful of times. Different DNA sequences within this sample yield the same CDR3. The J gene is TRBJ1-3, the V gene TRBV30; D uncertain. Germline CDR1 is GTSNPN and CDR2 is SVGIG (reference sequence). This CDR3 spans 11 amino acids. V dropped 3 bases and J dropped 4 bases, with 4 bases sitting between them. Written as DNA, the CDR3 is TGTGCCTGGAGGGGGGGAAACACCATATATTTT. As protein: CAWRGGNTIYF.